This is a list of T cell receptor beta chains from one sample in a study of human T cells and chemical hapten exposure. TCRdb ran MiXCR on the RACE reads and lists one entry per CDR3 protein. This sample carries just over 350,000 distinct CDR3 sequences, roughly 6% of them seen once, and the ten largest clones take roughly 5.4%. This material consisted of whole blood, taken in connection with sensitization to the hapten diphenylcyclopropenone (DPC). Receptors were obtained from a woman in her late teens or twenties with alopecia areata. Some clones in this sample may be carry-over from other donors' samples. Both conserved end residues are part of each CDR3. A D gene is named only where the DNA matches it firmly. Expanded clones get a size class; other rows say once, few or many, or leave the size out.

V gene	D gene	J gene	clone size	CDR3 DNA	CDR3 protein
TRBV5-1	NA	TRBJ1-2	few	TGCGCCAGCAGCGAACAGGGTTATGGCTACACCTTC	CASSEQGYGYTF
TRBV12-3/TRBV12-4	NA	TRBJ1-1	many	TGTGCCAGCAGACCCCCGGGCATGAACACTGAAGCTTTCTTT	CASRPPGMNTEAFF
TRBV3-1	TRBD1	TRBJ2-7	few	TGTGCCAGCAGCCAAGTAGTATATGGGACAGGGAACGAGCAGTACTTC	CASSQVVYGTGNEQYF
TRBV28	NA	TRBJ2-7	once	TGTGCCAGCAGCCTTATCTCCTACGAGCAGTACTTC	CASSLISYEQYF
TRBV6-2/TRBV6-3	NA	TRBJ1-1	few	TGTGCCAGCAGTTACTTGCAGGTTGGTCTGAACACTGAAGCTTTCTTT	CASSYLQVGLNTEAFF
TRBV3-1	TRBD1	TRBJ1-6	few	TGTGCCAGCAGCCGGGACTCAGGGGGTCAACCTTCACCCCTCCACTTT	CASSRDSGGQPSPLHF
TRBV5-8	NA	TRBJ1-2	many	TGTGCCAGCAGCTTGGGGCGTTTGAGGCTTGGCTACACCTTC	CASSLGRLRLGYTF
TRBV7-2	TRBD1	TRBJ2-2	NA	TGTGCCAGCAGCCCCCGGGGGCAGGGGGCGAGCACCGGGGAGCTGTTTTTT	CASSPRGQGASTGELFF
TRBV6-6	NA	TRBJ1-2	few	TGTGCCAGCAGCCAGAGAGGATACTATGGCTACACCTTC	CASSQRGYYGYTF
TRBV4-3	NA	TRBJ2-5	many	TGCGCCAGCAGCCAAGATCTCACCGTCCCTAACGGAAATCAAGAGACCCAGTACTTC	CASSQDLTVPNGNQETQYF
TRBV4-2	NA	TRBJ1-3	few	TGTGCCAGCAGCCAAGAGAACACCATATATTTT	CASSQENTIYF
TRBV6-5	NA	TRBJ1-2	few	TGTGCCAGCAGTTCAGGAGTCGGTGGCTACACCTTC	CASSSGVGGYTF
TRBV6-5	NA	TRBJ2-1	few	TGTGCCAGCAGTTACTCGAAGCGGGCGAGCTCCTACAATGAGCAGTTCTTC	CASSYSKRASSYNEQFF